This passage covers 22 T cell receptor beta chains from one sample sequenced in a study of blood T cell repertoires in COVID-19 (dated by TCRdb to 2018 to 2020). Library preparation used the immunoSEQ multiplex PCR assay. The source is immuneACCESS, and TCRdb retained only in-frame sequences with V and J called. Part of the clones is not carried over; for the studies checked, unresolved V genes explain less than half of this, and the remainder is unexplained. The sample table shows fewer than 250,000 clones, and around 82% are seen once. About 15% of the sample rests with the top ten. Input material: PBMCs or T cells enriched from blood (not recorded which). The receptors were gathered from a woman in her fifties or sixties with acute COVID-19.

This clone occurred once. The chain uses TRBV12-3 or TRBV12-4 and TRBJ1-1, with no clear D. V was pared by 2 bases and J by 2 bases, with 3 bases between. The CDR3 extends over 12 amino acids. In nucleotides, the CDR3 is TGTGCCAGCAGTTTACTAAACACTGAAGCTTTCTTT. It translates to CASSLLNTEAFF.

V is TRBV19 and J is TRBJ1-1; TRBD1 matches 11 bases. The junction had 2 bases not matched to a gene; V was cut back by 3 bases and J by 5 bases. There are 14 residues in the CDR3. Germline V gene lookup returns CDR1 LNHDA and CDR2 SQIVND (reference sequence). CDR3 in DNA: TGTGCCAGTAGTATGGACAGGGGGCGAACTGAAGCTTTCTTT. It translates to CASSMDRGRTEAFF.

The V and J genes are TRBV19 and TRBJ2-3; TRBD1 might be the D (5 bases). Trimming left V 4 bases short and J 6 bases short, with 8 bases between. The CDR3 covers 12 residues. Germline values: CDR1 LNHDA, CDR2 SQIVND (reference sequence). The CDR3 loop reads CASSRRQDTQYF. In DNA form, the CDR3 reads TGTGCCAGTAGTAGGAGACAGGATACGCAGTATTTT. Looking up the rest from reference TRBV19 and TRBJ2-3 gives the full variable domain: DGGITQSPKYLFRKEGQNVTLSCEQNLNHDAMYWYRQDPGQGLRLIYYSQIVNDFQKGDIAEGYSVSREKKESFPLTVTSAQKNPTAFYLCASSRRQDTQYFGPGTRLTVL.

The genes are TRBV7-2 and TRBJ2-5; D may be TRBD2 (6 bases). This CDR3 has 14 residues. V dropped 1 base and J dropped 9 bases, with 15 bases sitting between them. Per germline, CDR1 SGHTA and CDR2 FQGNSA. This CDR3 is CASSLGTGTPAQYF. DNA of the CDR3: TGTGCCAGCAGCTTAGGGACCGGGACTCCCGCCCAGTACTTC.

The chain links TRBV11-2 to TRBJ2-3, with D perhaps TRBD2 (6 bases). The CDR3 sequence is 17 residues long. CDR1 and CDR2 from the germline V gene are SGHAT and FQNNGV. V was pared by 1 base and J by 2 bases, with 16 bases between. CDR3: CASSLGGGVRHTDTQYF. The CDR3 DNA reads TGTGCCAGCAGCTTAGGAGGCGGGGTTAGACACACAGATACGCAGTATTTT.

V is TRBV9 and J is TRBJ1-1, with D unclear. The CDR3 loop spans 14 amino acids. The germline gives CDR1 SGDLS, CDR2 YYNGEE. Trimming took 4 bases from V and 4 from J, leaving 14 bases between them. Written as DNA, the CDR3 is TGTGCCAGCAGCCGAGAGCAGCGGGTCACTGAAGCTTTCTTT. As protein: CASSREQRVTEAFF.

This clone was seen a handful of times. Other DNA sequences in this sample translate to the same CDR3. V gene TRBV5-4 combines with J gene TRBJ2-5; D not resolved. CDR1 SGHNT and CDR2 YYREEE come from the germline V gene (reference sequence). Trimming left V 4 bases short and J 5 bases short, with 9 bases between. The CDR3 has 12 amino acids. Written as DNA, the CDR3 is TGTGCCAGCAGCGACTCATGGGAGACCCAGTACTTC. Encoded protein: CASSDSWETQYF.

The chain recombines TRBV28 with TRBJ1-1, with D possibly being TRBD1 (5 bases). With 4 bases removed from V and 1 base from J, the gap between germline ends came to 16 bases. There are 16 residues in the CDR3. Germline V gene lookup returns CDR1 MDHEN and CDR2 SYDVKM. CDR3 protein: CASSSIIRRGNTEAFF. In DNA, the CDR3 is TGTGCCAGCAGTTCCATAATAAGGAGGGGGAACACTGAAGCTTTCTTT.

The chain joins TRBV6-4 to TRBJ2-3; 8 bases match TRBD2. The V segment lost 4 bases and the J segment 2 bases; nucleotides outside the gene matches: 2. Germline CDR1 reads MRHNA; CDR2 reads SNTAGT. The CDR3 is 14 amino acids. The CDR3 loop is CASSAGLATDTQYF. The CDR3 DNA sequence: TGTGCCAGCAGTGCCGGACTAGCCACAGATACGCAGTATTTT.

V is TRBV5-5 and J is TRBJ2-1, with D possibly being TRBD1 (5 bases). The CDR3 has 17 residues. Trimming cost V 0 bases and J 6 bases, with 19 bases left between them. Germline V lookup: CDR1 SGHKS, CDR2 YYEKEE (reference sequence). CDR3 residues: CASSLVGPWQGSNEQFF. CDR3 bases: TGTGCCAGCAGCTTGGTAGGCCCTTGGCAGGGAAGCAATGAGCAGTTCTTC.

The rearrangement joins TRBV10-3 to TRBJ2-3; TRBD2 agrees at 8 bases. CDR1 is ENHRY and CDR2 is SYGVKD in the germline V gene. This CDR3 has 14 residues. With V trimmed by 11 bases and J by 4 bases, 11 bases remained unmatched. The CDR3: CARRLGGVADTQYF. The CDR3 DNA sequence: TGTGCCCGCAGGCTCGGGGGGGTCGCAGATACGCAGTATTTT.

The J gene is TRBJ2-1, the V gene TRBV30; D remains unclear. With 1 base removed from V and 3 bases from J, the gap between germline ends came to 10 bases. Looked up from germline, CDR1 is GTSNPN and CDR2 is SVGIG (reference sequence). This CDR3 is built from 14 residues. The CDR3: CAWSGLEYYNEQFF. Here the CDR3 DNA reads TGTGCCTGGAGTGGTCTAGAATACTACAATGAGCAGTTCTTC.

This clone appeared once. CDR3 in DNA: TGTGCCAGCTCACCAATGGCGTCGGGGAACACTGAAGCTTTCTTT. Translation: CASSPMASGNTEAFF. The chain couples TRBV18 to TRBJ1-1; D uncertain. Per the germline V gene, CDR1 is KGHSH and CDR2 is LQKENI. The CDR3 is 15 residues long. The ends were cut back, 2 bases at V and 1 base at J, with 11 bases in the middle. Together with reference TRBV18 and TRBJ1-1, the CDR3 gives the full variable domain: NAGVMQNPRHLVRRRGQEARLRCSPMKGHSHVYWYRQLPEEGLKFMVYLQKENIIDESGMPKERFSAEFPKEGPSILRIQQVVRGDSAAYFCASSPMASGNTEAFFGQGTRLTVV.

The rearrangement joins TRBV28 to TRBJ2-5, with 7 positions matching TRBD1. V lost 4 bases and J lost 2; bases outside the gene matches: 4. Per germline, CDR1 MDHEN and CDR2 SYDVKM. The CDR3 contains 14 residues. The CDR3 region has the DNA TGTGCCAGCAGTTATCGACAGGGACAAGAGACCCAGTACTTC. It specifies CASSYRQGQETQYF.

The gene calls are TRBV4-2 and TRBJ1-2, with unresolved D. Trimming pared 0 bases from V and 1 base from J, leaving 12 bases between. This CDR3 is built from 16 residues. Germline V CDR1 and CDR2: LGHNA, YNFKEQ. CDR3: CASSQDPQLINYGYTF. The CDR3 nucleotides are TGTGCCAGCAGCCAAGATCCACAGCTGATTAACTATGGCTACACCTTC.

The CDR3 DNA reads as TGTGCCAGCAGCCGAAATGCAGGGCCCACTGAAGCTTTCTTT. Amino acids: CASSRNAGPTEAFF. V usage is TRBV11-1 and J usage is TRBJ1-1, with a weak D call TRBD1 (5 bases). From germline, CDR1 is SGHAT and CDR2 FQDESV (reference sequence). There are 14 residues in the CDR3. V lost 5 bases and J 4 bases, leaving 14 bases between the germline ends.

The rearrangement uses TRBV27 and TRBJ2-1; 14 bases match TRBD2. V was clipped by 6 bases and J by 0 bases; unmatched bases: 10. The germline CDR1 and CDR2 sequences are MNHEY and SMNVEV (reference sequence). The CDR3 is made up of 19 amino acids. In DNA form, the CDR3 reads TGTGCCAGCAGGGGACGGACTAGCGGGGGGCCGAGCTCCTACAATGAGCAGTTCTTC. Its protein is CASRGRTSGGPSSYNEQFF.

This chain joins TRBV6-5 and TRBJ1-4; D gene uncertain. This CDR3 comprises 11 residues. The ends were cut back, 6 bases at V and 8 bases at J, with 7 bases in the middle. The germline gives CDR1 MNHEY, CDR2 SVGAGI. CDR3 amino acids: CASRGGEKLFF. The CDR3, as DNA: TGTGCCAGCAGGGGAGGCGAAAAACTGTTTTTT.

The V call is TRBV28, the J call TRBJ2-7; 10 nucleotides agree with TRBD1. V lost 4 bases to trimming and J lost 3 bases; unmatched junction nucleotides: 3. The CDR3 contains 14 residues. Germline V lookup: CDR1 MDHEN, CDR2 SYDVKM. Here the CDR3 reads CASSSGQGFYEQYV. CDR3 sequence (DNA): TGTGCCAGCAGTTCGGGACAGGGGTTCTACGAGCAGTACGTC.

The chain employs TRBV2 and TRBJ1-5; 9 bases line up with TRBD1. In germline, CDR1 is SNHLY, CDR2 FYNNEI. CDR3 length: 15 amino acids. The V segment lost 8 bases and the J segment 3 bases; nucleotides outside the gene matches: 8. Here the CDR3 DNA reads TGTGCCAGCTGTCAAGGGACAGGGACCAATCAGCCCCAGCATTTT. Translated, it gives CASCQGTGTNQPQHF.

V gene TRBV5-1 combines with J gene TRBJ2-1, with 9 bases that match TRBD1. This CDR3 is 14 amino acids long. CDR1 and CDR2 from the germline V gene are SGHRS and YFSETQ. V trimming: 2 bases; J trimming: 7 bases; junction bases outside the gene matches: 4. The CDR3 region has the DNA TGCGCCAGCAGCTTCGGGACAGGGATAAATGAGCAGTTCTTC. This encodes CASSFGTGINEQFF.

The chain joins TRBV6-5 to TRBJ1-5; TRBD1 is a possible D gene (6 bases). Germline V gives CDR1 MNHEY, CDR2 SVGAGI. This CDR3 has 14 residues. The V end lost 0 bases, the J end lost 5 bases, and 8 bases lay between the germline ends. The CDR3 coding sequence is TGTGCCAGCAGTTACTCCTACAGGGATCAGCCCCAGCATTTT. This encodes CASSYSYRDQPQHF.